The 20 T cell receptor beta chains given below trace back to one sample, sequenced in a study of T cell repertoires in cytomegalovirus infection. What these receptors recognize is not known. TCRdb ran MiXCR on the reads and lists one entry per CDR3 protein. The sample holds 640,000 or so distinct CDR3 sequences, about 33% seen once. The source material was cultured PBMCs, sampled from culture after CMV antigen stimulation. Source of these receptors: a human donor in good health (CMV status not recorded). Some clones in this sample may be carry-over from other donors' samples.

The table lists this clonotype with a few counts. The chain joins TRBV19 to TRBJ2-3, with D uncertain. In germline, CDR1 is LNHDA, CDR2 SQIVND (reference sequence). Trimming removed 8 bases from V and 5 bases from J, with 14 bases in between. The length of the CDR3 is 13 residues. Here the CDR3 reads CASSQGFEDTQYF. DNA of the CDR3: TGTGCCAGTTCGCAAGGTTTTGAAGATACGCAGTATTTT.

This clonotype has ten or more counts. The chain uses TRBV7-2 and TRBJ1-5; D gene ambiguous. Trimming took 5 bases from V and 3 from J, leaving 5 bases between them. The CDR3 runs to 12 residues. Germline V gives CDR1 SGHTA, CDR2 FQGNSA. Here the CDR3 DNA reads TGTGCCAGCAGCAGGGACAATCAGCCCCAGCATTTT. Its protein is CASSRDNQPQHF.

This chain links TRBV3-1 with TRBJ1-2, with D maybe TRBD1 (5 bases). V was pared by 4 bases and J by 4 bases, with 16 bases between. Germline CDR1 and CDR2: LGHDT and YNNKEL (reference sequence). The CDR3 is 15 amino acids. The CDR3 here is CASSPSGGVSYGYTF. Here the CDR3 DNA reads TGTGCCAGCAGCCCAAGCGGGGGAGTATCCTATGGCTACACCTTC.

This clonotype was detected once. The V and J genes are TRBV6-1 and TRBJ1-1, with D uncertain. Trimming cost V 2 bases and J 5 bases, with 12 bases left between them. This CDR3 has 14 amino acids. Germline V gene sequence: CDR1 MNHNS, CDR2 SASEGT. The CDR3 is CASSENPPGTEAFF. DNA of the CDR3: TGTGCCAGCAGTGAAAATCCCCCGGGTACTGAAGCTTTCTTT.

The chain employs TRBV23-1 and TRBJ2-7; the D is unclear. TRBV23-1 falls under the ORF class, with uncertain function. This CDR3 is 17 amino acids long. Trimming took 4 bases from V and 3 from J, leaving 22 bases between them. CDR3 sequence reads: CASSRLNRAPSLYEQYF. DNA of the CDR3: TGCGCCAGCAGTCGCCTAAACCGGGCCCCCTCCCTCTACGAGCAGTACTTC.

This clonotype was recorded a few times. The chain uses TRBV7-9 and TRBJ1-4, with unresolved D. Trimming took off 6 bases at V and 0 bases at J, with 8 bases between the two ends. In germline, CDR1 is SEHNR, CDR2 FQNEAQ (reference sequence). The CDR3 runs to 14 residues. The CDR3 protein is CASSTGTTNEKLFF. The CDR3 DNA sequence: TGTGCCAGCAGTACCGGGACAACTAATGAAAAACTGTTTTTT.

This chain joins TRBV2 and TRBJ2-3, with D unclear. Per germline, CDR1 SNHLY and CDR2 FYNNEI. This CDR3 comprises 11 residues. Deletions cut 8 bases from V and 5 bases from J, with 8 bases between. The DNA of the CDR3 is TGTGCCAGCGTGACGCTAGATACGCAGTATTTT. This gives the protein CASVTLDTQYF.

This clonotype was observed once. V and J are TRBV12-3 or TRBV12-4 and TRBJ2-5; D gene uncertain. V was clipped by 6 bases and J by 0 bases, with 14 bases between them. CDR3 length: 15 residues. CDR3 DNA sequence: TGTGCCAGCAGCCCCCGAATTGGCGACCAAGAGACCCAGTACTTC. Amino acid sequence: CASSPRIGDQETQYF.

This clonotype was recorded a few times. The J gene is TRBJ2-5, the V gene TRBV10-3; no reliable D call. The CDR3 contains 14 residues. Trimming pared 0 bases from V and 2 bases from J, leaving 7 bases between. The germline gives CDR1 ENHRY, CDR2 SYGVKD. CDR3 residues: CAISESNGQETQYF. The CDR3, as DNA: TGTGCCATCAGTGAGTCGAACGGGCAAGAGACCCAGTACTTC.

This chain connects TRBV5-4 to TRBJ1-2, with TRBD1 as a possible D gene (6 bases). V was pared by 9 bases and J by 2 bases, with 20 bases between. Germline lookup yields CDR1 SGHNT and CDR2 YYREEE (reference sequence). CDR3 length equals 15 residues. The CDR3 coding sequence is TGTGCCACCACGGGGCGGGGGGCGCAGAACTATGGCTACACCTTC. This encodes CATTGRGAQNYGYTF.

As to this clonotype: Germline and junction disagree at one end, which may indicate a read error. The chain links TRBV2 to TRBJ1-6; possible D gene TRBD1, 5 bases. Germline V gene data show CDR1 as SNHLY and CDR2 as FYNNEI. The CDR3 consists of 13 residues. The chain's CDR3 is CASTEEAQGHTDF. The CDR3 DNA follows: TGTGCCAGCACCGAGGAGGCGCAGGGCCATACTGACTTT.

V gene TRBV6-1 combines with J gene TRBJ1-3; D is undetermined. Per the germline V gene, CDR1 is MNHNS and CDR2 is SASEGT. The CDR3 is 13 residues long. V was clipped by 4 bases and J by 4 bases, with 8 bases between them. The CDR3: CASSVAPGNTIYF. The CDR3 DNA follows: TGTGCCAGCAGTGTGGCCCCCGGAAACACCATATATTTT.

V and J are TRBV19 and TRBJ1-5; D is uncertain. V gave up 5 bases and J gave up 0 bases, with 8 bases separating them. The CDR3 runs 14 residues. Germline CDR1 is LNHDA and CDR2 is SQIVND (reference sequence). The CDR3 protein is CASSGDFSNQPQHF. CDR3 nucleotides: TGTGCCAGTAGTGGAGACTTTAGCAATCAGCCCCAGCATTTT.

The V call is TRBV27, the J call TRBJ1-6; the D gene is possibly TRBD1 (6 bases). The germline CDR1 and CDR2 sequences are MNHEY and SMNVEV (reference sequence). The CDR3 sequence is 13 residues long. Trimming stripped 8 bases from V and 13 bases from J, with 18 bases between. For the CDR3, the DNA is TGTGCCAGCGTAGAGGGGGGGGATTGCCCCCTCCACTTT. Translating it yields CASVEGGDCPLHF.

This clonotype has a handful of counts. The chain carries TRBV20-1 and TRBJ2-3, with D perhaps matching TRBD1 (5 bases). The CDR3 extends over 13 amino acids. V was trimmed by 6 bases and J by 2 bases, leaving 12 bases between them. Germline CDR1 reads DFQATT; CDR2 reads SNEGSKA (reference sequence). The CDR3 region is CSAGGGATDTQYF. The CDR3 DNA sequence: TGCAGTGCAGGTGGTGGGGCCACAGATACGCAGTATTTT.

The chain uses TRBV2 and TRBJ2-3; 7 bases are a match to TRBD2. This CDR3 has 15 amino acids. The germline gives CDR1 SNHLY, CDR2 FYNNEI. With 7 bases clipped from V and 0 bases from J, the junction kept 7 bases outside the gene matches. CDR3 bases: TGTGCCAGCACTGCTAGCGGTACTAGCACAGATACGCAGTATTTT. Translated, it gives CASTASGTSTDTQYF.

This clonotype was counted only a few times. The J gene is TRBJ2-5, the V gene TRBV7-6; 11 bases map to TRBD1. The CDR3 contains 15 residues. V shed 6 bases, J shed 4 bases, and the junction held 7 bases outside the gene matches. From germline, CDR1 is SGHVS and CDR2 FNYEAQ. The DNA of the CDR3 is TGTGCCAGCAGTCGGACAGGGGGCGAAGCAGAGACCCAGTACTTC. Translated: CASSRTGGEAETQYF.

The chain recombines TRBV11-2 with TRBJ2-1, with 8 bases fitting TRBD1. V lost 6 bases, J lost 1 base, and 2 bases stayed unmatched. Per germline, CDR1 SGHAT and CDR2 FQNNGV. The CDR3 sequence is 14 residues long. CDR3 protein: CASRDRVSYNEQFF. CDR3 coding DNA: TGTGCCAGCAGGGACAGGGTATCCTACAATGAGCAGTTCTTC.

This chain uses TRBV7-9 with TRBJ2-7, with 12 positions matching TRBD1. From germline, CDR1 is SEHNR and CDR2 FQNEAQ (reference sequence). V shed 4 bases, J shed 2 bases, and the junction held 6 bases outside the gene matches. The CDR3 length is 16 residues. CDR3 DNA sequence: TGTGCCAGCAGCTGGGGACAGGGGGCCCGAACCTACGAGCAGTACTTC. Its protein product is CASSWGQGARTYEQYF.

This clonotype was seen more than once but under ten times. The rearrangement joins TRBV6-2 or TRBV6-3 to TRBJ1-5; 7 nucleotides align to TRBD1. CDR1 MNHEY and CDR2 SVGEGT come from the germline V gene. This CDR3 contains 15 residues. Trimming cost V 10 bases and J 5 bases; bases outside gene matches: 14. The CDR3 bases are TGTGCCACCGTTCTCCAGGGGGGAAGGGATCAGCCCCAGCATTTT. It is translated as CATVLQGGRDQPQHF.